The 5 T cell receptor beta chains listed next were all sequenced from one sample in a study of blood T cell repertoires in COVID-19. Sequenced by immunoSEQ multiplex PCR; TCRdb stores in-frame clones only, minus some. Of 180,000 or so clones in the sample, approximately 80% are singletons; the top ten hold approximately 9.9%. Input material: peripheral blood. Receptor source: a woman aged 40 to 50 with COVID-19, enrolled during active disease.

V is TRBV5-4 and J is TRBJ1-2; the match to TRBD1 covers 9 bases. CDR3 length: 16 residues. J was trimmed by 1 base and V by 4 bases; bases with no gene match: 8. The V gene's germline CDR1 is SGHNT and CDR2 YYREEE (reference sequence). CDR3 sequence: CASSTGQGMSNYGYTF. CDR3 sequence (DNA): TGTGCCAGCAGCACCGGACAGGGGATGAGTAACTATGGCTACACCTTC.

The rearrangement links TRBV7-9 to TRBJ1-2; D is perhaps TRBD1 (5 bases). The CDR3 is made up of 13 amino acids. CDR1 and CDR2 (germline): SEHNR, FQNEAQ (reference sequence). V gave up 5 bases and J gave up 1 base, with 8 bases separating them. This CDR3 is CASSGGVNYGYTF. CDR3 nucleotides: TGTGCCAGCAGCGGAGGGGTTAACTATGGCTACACCTTC.

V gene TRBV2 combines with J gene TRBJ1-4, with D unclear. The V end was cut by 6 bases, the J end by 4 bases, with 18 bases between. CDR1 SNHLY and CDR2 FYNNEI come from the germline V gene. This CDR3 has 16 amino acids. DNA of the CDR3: TGTGCCAGCAGCGGGGAACTCGGACTAAATAATGAAAAACTGTTTTTT. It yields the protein CASSGELGLNNEKLFF.

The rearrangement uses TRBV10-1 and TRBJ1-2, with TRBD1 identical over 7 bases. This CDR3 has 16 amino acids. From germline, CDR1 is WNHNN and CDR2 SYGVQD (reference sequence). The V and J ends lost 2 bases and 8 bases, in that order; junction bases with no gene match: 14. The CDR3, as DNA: TGCGCCAGCAGTGAGGTCCTGGGGGACAGTCTATCGGGCTACACCTTC. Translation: CASSEVLGDSLSGYTF.

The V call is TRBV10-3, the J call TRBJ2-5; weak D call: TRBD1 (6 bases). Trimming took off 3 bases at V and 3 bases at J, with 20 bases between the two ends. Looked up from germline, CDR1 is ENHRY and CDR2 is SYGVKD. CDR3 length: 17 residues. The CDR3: CAISDGRGHSLEETQYF. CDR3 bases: TGTGCCATCAGTGACGGAAGGGGACACAGCCTGGAAGAGACCCAGTACTTC.